The 8 T cell receptor beta chains below were found in one sample sequenced in a study of T cells in tumors and immune-related adverse events. Sequencing used immunoSEQ multiplex PCR; TCRdb keeps in-frame clones, though not all of them. Of about 11,000 clones listed, around 93% are singletons. The source was lymph node tissue, collected from a patient treated with anti-PD-1 therapy. Receptors originate from a female donor with metastatic renal cell carcinoma.

V gene TRBV19 combines with J gene TRBJ1-1; 7 bases are shared with TRBD1. The germline V gene encodes CDR1 LNHDA and CDR2 SQIVND (reference sequence). The CDR3 spans 13 residues. V dropped 8 bases and J dropped 11; count of bases not matched to a gene: 14. The CDR3 bases are TGTGCCAGTGGGAGGGGGCCGGGCGACCTGGCTTTCTTT. Translated: CASGRGPGDLAFF. The full variable domain, rest sourced from reference TRBV19 and TRBJ1-1, is DGGITQSPKYLFRKEGQNVTLSCEQNLNHDAMYWYRQDPGQGLRLIYYSQIVNDFQKGDIAEGYSVSREKKESFPLTVTSAQKNPTAFYLCASGRGPGDLAFFGQGTRLTVV.

The CDR3 bases are TGTGCCAGCATATTGAGTGGGGACGCTTCGTTCGCGGAAAAACTGTTTTTT. Its translation is CASILSGDASFAEKLFF. This chain links TRBV5-4 with TRBJ1-4, with D perhaps matching TRBD1 (5 bases). Looked up from germline, CDR1 is SGHNT and CDR2 is YYREEE (reference sequence). V lost 6 bases to trimming and J lost 8 bases, with 26 bases between them. The CDR3 runs to 17 residues.

The chain carries TRBV6-5 and TRBJ2-7; 7 nucleotides align to TRBD1. This CDR3 has 16 residues. Germline trimming cut 0 bases from V and 5 bases from J; bases unmatched to any gene: 10. Germline CDR1 is MNHEY and CDR2 is SVGAGI. CDR3 region: CASSYSNQYGQDEQYF. DNA for the CDR3: TGTGCCAGCAGTTACTCCAACCAATACGGACAGGACGAGCAGTACTTC.

This chain connects TRBV7-2 to TRBJ1-1; 8 bases map to TRBD1. CDR1 and CDR2 (germline): SGHTA, FQGNSA. This CDR3 is built from 14 residues. Trimming at V came to 5 bases and at J to 7 bases, leaving 9 bases not matched to a gene. The CDR3 reads CASSDRGWGFEAFF. The CDR3 coding sequence is TGTGCCAGCAGCGACAGGGGTTGGGGCTTTGAAGCTTTCTTT.

The chain combines TRBV4-2 with TRBJ2-7; no firm D call. This CDR3 has 16 residues. The V gene lost 0 bases and the J gene lost 0 bases, with 12 bases spanning the gap. Germline CDR1 reads LGHNA; CDR2 reads YNFKEQ. The CDR3 nucleotides read TGTGCCAGCAGCCAAGATAGAGGTTCGTACTCCTACGAGCAGTACTTC. Translating it yields CASSQDRGSYSYEQYF.

V gene TRBV4-1 combines with J gene TRBJ1-2, with D possibly being TRBD1 (5 bases). Germline CDR1 and CDR2: MGHRA and YSYEKL. V was clipped by 3 bases and J by 2 bases, with 10 bases between them. The CDR3 is made up of 14 amino acids. CDR3 in amino acids: CASSQVAGNYGYTF. CDR3 DNA sequence: TGCGCCAGCAGCCAGGTAGCAGGGAACTATGGCTACACCTTC.

This clone was recorded once. V gene TRBV30 combines with J gene TRBJ2-1, with D uncertain. The ends were cut back, 2 bases at V and 7 bases at J, with 12 bases in the middle. Germline V CDR1 and CDR2: GTSNPN, SVGIG (reference sequence). This CDR3 region has 13 residues. The CDR3 nucleotides read TGTGCCTGGAGTACTACACCAGCGAATGAGCAGTTCTTC. Protein product: CAWSTTPANEQFF.

This clone has only a few counts. The chain's CDR3 is CASSVGTGGNEQFF. The CDR3 DNA reads as TGTGCCAGCAGCGTAGGGACAGGGGGCAATGAGCAGTTCTTC. V usage is TRBV9 and J usage is TRBJ2-1; TRBD1 agrees at 10 bases. This CDR3 is built from 14 residues. J gave up 6 bases and V 0 bases, and 0 bases lay outside the gene matches. Per the germline V gene, CDR1 is SGDLS and CDR2 is YYNGEE.